The 24 T cell receptor beta chains given below trace back to one sample, sequenced in a study of OX40 agonist ivuxolimab in advanced cancers. TCRdb's table, derived via immunoSEQ multiplex PCR, lists solely in-frame clones and lacks some. This table holds tens of thousands of clones, 84% found once. The sample was CD4+ or CD8+ T cells sorted from blood, taken in a trial of the OX40 agonist ivuxolimab. The receptors come from an adult with an advanced solid tumor such as melanoma, head and neck, liver or kidney cancer.

The V and J genes are TRBV30 and TRBJ1-1, with D unresolved. The germline CDR1 and CDR2 sequences are GTSNPN and SVGIG (reference sequence). The CDR3 has 12 residues. Trimming removed 3 bases from V and 8 bases from J, with 13 bases in between. CDR3 nucleotide sequence: TGTGCCTGGAGCCACCCCGCCGTAGAAGCTTTCTTT. Translation gives CAWSHPAVEAFF.

This clone was found once. The chain employs TRBV5-6 and TRBJ1-2, with 7 positions matching TRBD1. The CDR3 runs to 15 residues. Germline V gene data show CDR1 as SGHDT and CDR2 as YYEEEE. Unmatched junction bases numbered 12, after V lost 2 bases and J lost 8 bases. The CDR3 DNA is TGTGCCAGCAGCTTAAGATCCACAGGGGTGGAGGGCTACACCTTC. This gives the protein CASSLRSTGVEGYTF.

V is TRBV6-5 and J is TRBJ1-2, with TRBD1 identical over 10 bases. Germline-derived CDR1 and CDR2 are MNHEY and SVGAGI. This CDR3 is 15 amino acids long. Trimming cost V 6 bases and J 6 bases; bases outside gene matches: 10. As DNA, the CDR3 is TGTGCCAGCAGACCTACGACAGGGGGCATCGATGGCTACACCTTC. Its translation: CASRPTTGGIDGYTF.

V gene TRBV21-1 combines with J gene TRBJ1-5; the D call in the table, TRBD1, was not verified against the DNA. TRBV21-1 is flagged as a pseudogene. This CDR3 region has 15 residues. Written as DNA, the CDR3 is TGTGCCAGCATTCGCCAGGGGGCCCTTAATTGGCCCCAGCATTTT. This gives the protein CASIRQGALNWPQHF.

The chain carries TRBV2 and TRBJ2-7, with a tentative D call TRBD2 (5 bases). The germline V gene encodes CDR1 SNHLY and CDR2 FYNNEI. V was clipped by 5 bases and J by 3 bases, with 14 bases between them. The CDR3 length is 14 residues. CDR3 nucleotide sequence: TGTGCCAGCAGTTACACTCCCGGAGGCTACGAGCAGTACTTC. Amino acid sequence: CASSYTPGGYEQYF.

This clone was observed a handful of times. The rearrangement uses TRBV5-1 and TRBJ2-2; possibly TRBD1 or TRBD2 for D (5 bases each). The V end was cut by 4 bases, the J end by 6 bases, with 25 bases between. Germline V CDR1 and CDR2: SGHRS, YFSETQ. This CDR3 comprises 18 residues. CDR3 in amino acids: CASSRRDPSLLRPGELFF. As DNA, the CDR3 is TGCGCCAGCAGCCGTCGGGACCCTTCCCTTCTTCGTCCCGGGGAGCTGTTTTTT.

The chain is built from TRBV5-6 and TRBJ1-1; a possible D gene is TRBD1 (5 bases). CDR1 is SGHDT, CDR2 YYEEEE, per germline. CDR3 length: 17 residues. The germline V and J ends were trimmed by 0 bases and 4 bases, with 19 bases remaining between them. In nucleotides, the CDR3 is TGTGCCAGCAGCTTGGTATGGTCAGGGACTCAGGGCACTGAAGCTTTCTTT. This sequence encodes CASSLVWSGTQGTEAFF.

CDR3 region: CASSYDRGGQETQYF. In nucleotides, the CDR3 is TGTGCCAGCAGTTACGACAGGGGGGGCCAAGAGACCCAGTACTTC. The rearrangement joins TRBV6-5 to TRBJ2-5, with 9 bases aligning to TRBD1. This CDR3 has 15 amino acids. V was clipped by 2 bases and J by 1 base; unmatched bases: 2. The germline V gene has CDR1 MNHEY and CDR2 SVGAGI.

This clone was seen a single time. The rearrangement links TRBV28 to TRBJ1-2, with unresolved D. This CDR3 contains 15 residues. Germline-derived CDR1 and CDR2 are MDHEN and SYDVKM. The V end was cut by 7 bases, the J end by 0 bases, with 15 bases between. CDR3 in amino acids: CASTRTELTNYGYTF. Here the CDR3 DNA reads TGTGCCAGCACTCGTACAGAGCTAACTAACTATGGCTACACCTTC.

The chain carries TRBV4-1 and TRBJ2-5, with 7 bases that match TRBD2. CDR3 length: 17 residues. V lost 0 bases to trimming and J lost 5 bases; unmatched junction nucleotides: 12. In germline, CDR1 is MGHRA, CDR2 YSYEKL. The CDR3, as DNA: TGCGCCAGCAGCCAAGATCCCTCGGGAACTAGCGAGGAGACCCAGTACTTC. Amino acids: CASSQDPSGTSEETQYF.

The rearrangement joins TRBV18 to TRBJ1-1, with TRBD1 matching over 7 bases. CDR1 and CDR2 (germline): KGHSH, LQKENI. The trim removed 8 bases at V and 6 bases at J, leaving 9 bases unmatched. The CDR3 is 13 residues long. This CDR3 is CASGGGTSAEAFF. As DNA, the CDR3 is TGTGCCAGCGGAGGGGGCACTTCAGCTGAAGCTTTCTTT.

The chain couples TRBV6-5 to TRBJ2-7; D uncertain. Between the trimmed V and J ends, which lost 6 bases and 7 bases, there was a span of 10 bases. The germline gives CDR1 MNHEY, CDR2 SVGAGI. The CDR3 length is 11 residues. The CDR3: CASREVGEQYF. CDR3 DNA: TGTGCCAGCAGAGAGGTTGGAGAGCAGTACTTC.

Comments on this clone: The sample contains more than one DNA sequence encoding this CDR3. The chain uses TRBV18 and TRBJ2-2, with D perhaps matching TRBD1 (6 bases). There are 14 residues in the CDR3. Germline V gene data show CDR1 as KGHSH and CDR2 as LQKENI. With 3 bases removed from V and 1 base from J, the gap between germline ends came to 6 bases. The CDR3 DNA follows: TGTGCCAGCTCACCGGGACAGAACACCGGGGAGCTGTTTTTT. Amino acids: CASSPGQNTGELFF. Full variable domain (missing parts from reference TRBV18 and TRBJ2-2): NAGVMQNPRHLVRRRGQEARLRCSPMKGHSHVYWYRQLPEEGLKFMVYLQKENIIDESGMPKERFSAEFPKEGPSILRIQQVVRGDSAAYFCASSPGQNTGELFFGEGSRLTVL.

This chain connects TRBV9 to TRBJ2-5, with 13 bases fitting TRBD2. CDR1 and CDR2 (germline): SGDLS, YYNGEE. This CDR3 has 16 amino acids. The trim removed 3 bases at V and 2 bases at J, leaving 4 bases unmatched. In DNA form, the CDR3 reads TGTGCCAGCAGCGGGACTAGCGGGGGTAGGCAAGAGACCCAGTACTTC. As protein: CASSGTSGGRQETQYF.

This clone has a handful of counts. V is TRBV18 and J is TRBJ2-7; D possibly corresponds to TRBD2 (6 bases). V dropped 2 bases and J dropped 3 bases, with 14 bases sitting between them. CDR1 and CDR2 (germline): KGHSH, LQKENI. The CDR3 runs 15 residues. The CDR3 region is CASSPARTNLYEQYF. CDR3 bases: TGTGCCAGCTCACCAGCCCGGACTAACCTCTACGAGCAGTACTTC.

The CDR3 sequence: CASNPGNDYGYTF. The CDR3 DNA sequence: TGTGCCTCAAACCCCGGGAACGACTATGGCTACACCTTC. This rearrangement joins TRBV19 to TRBJ1-2; the D is unclear. Germline V lookup: CDR1 LNHDA, CDR2 SQIVND (reference sequence). Trimming stripped 11 bases from V and 3 bases from J, with 16 bases between. This CDR3 has 13 residues.

V and J are TRBV7-7 and TRBJ1-3, with 10 bases lining up with TRBD1. J lost 8 bases, V lost 3 bases, and 1 base had no gene match. Germline CDR1 SSHAT, CDR2 FNYEAQ (reference sequence). The CDR3 runs 13 residues. The CDR3 reads CASSLDRGDTIYF. As DNA, the CDR3 is TGTGCCAGCAGCTTGGACAGGGGGGACACCATATATTTT.

The chain has TRBV2 and TRBJ1-5; D might be TRBD1 (6 bases). Deletions cut 4 bases from V and 6 bases from J, with 16 bases between. Germline V lookup: CDR1 SNHLY, CDR2 FYNNEI. The CDR3 covers 15 residues. The CDR3 protein is CASSGTGLGGQPQHF. In DNA, the CDR3 is TGTGCCAGCAGTGGAACAGGGTTGGGGGGTCAGCCCCAGCATTTT.

The J gene is TRBJ1-1, the V gene TRBV7-2; D not resolved. Germline CDR1 reads SGHTA; CDR2 reads FQGNSA. With 7 bases removed from V and 0 bases from J, the gap between germline ends came to 12 bases. This CDR3 is 14 amino acids long. The CDR3 DNA is TGTGCCAGCACTCCACCCCCCATGAACACTGAAGCTTTCTTT. It yields the protein CASTPPPMNTEAFF.

This clone was counted once. The chain links TRBV7-9 to TRBJ1-2; D may be TRBD1 (5 bases). V was shortened by 4 bases and J by 4 bases, with 7 bases between the two germline ends. This CDR3 comprises 12 residues. The V gene's germline CDR1 is SEHNR and CDR2 FQNEAQ (reference sequence). CDR3 in amino acids: CASSYGAYGYTF. The CDR3 bases are TGTGCCAGCAGCTACGGGGCCTATGGCTACACCTTC.

The V call is TRBV6-5, the J call TRBJ2-1; D might be TRBD1 or TRBD2, each matching 5 bases. Germline loops: CDR1 MNHEY, CDR2 SVGAGI. The CDR3 has 13 residues. The V gene lost 9 bases and the J gene lost 12 bases, with 21 bases spanning the gap. The CDR3 nucleotides read TGTGCCAGTCGGACGGGGACCACAATCCGGCAGTTCTTC. As protein: CASRTGTTIRQFF.

The chain employs TRBV28 and TRBJ2-7; D is unresolved. CDR1 MDHEN and CDR2 SYDVKM come from the germline V gene. The CDR3 length is 13 residues. Trimming left V 2 bases short and J 7 bases short, with 12 bases between. CDR3 sequence reads: CASSLNTVSEQYF. CDR3 DNA sequence: TGTGCCAGCAGTTTAAATACAGTCTCTGAGCAGTACTTC.

This clone was detected once. The V call is TRBV11-3, the J call TRBJ2-6; no definite D call. The CDR3 consists of 15 residues. The germline V gene encodes CDR1 SGHNT and CDR2 YENEEA. V dropped 5 bases and J dropped 2 bases, with 10 bases sitting between them. CDR3 sequence: CASSMTVTGANVLTF. CDR3 nucleotide sequence: TGTGCCAGCAGCATGACGGTTACTGGGGCCAACGTCCTGACTTTC.

The gene calls are TRBV25-1 and TRBJ2-7; 8 nucleotides match TRBD1. V gave up 1 base and J gave up 5 bases; unmatched junction bases: 7. This CDR3 spans 15 amino acids. Germline V lookup: CDR1 MGHDK, CDR2 SYGVNS. The CDR3 spells CASSESRTGMNEQYF. CDR3 coding DNA: TGTGCCAGCAGTGAATCCCGGACAGGGATGAACGAGCAGTACTTC.